This T cell receptor beta chain comes out of a study of blood T cell repertoires in COVID-19. Across the study: Donors in the United States, Italy and Spain gave samples during acute or convalescent COVID-19.

This clone was detected a few times. The authors' processing: Reference gene primer amplification yielded estimated nucleated cell counts. The assay was immunoSEQ multiplex PCR, and TCRdb's table has in-frame clones only and misses some. The V and J calls and clone size were taken over from that table, and D and trimming were inferred from the DNA. The sample yields tens of thousands of clones, 75% to 90% seen once. Germline lookup yields CDR1 LGHDT and CDR2 YNNKEL (reference sequence). V gave up 0 bases and J gave up 2 bases, with 14 bases separating them. CDR3 length: 17 amino acids. This sequence was found in a woman aged 80 or over with acute or convalescent COVID-19. The rearrangement uses TRBV3-1 (or the pseudogene TRBV3-2) and TRBJ1-5; D remains ambiguous. The sequencing input was peripheral blood. The CDR3 DNA is TGTGCCAGCAGCCAAGATCGCGGGCTCCGAGGCAATCAGCCCCAGCATTTT. Its translation: CASSQDRGLRGNQPQHF.